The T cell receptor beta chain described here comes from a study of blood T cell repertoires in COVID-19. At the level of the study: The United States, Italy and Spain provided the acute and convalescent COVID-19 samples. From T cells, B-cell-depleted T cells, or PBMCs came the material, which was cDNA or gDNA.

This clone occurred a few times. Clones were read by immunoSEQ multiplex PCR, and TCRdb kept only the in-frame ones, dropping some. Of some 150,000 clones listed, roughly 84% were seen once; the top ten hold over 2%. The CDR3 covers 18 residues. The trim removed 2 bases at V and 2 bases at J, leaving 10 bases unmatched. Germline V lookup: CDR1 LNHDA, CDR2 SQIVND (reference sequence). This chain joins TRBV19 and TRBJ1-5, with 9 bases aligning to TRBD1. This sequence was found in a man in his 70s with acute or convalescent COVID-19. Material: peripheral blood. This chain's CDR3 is CASSIPYPRTGGNQPQHF. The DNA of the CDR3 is TGTGCCAGTAGTATACCGTACCCGCGGACAGGGGGCAATCAGCCCCAGCATTTT.